The rows below give T cell receptor beta chains drawn from one sample of a study of T-cell memory formation after mild COVID-19. One entry per CDR3 protein, called by TCRdb with MiXCR from the 5' RACE reads. The profile shows around 62,000 distinct CDR3 sequences, roughly a quarter of them singletons. Sequences were obtained from PBMCs or a T cell subset sorted from them (not recorded which). Receptors were obtained from a man between 18 and 29 years old who had mild COVID-19 (a few samples of this study predate the infection). Cell type and time point are not known. Both conserved end residues are part of each CDR3. The order of the fields is V gene, clone size, J gene, D gene, CDR3 DNA, CDR3 protein. D genes are given only for firm matches. For some rows the clone size is stated as once, few or many, or as a class when expanded; others skip it.

V: TRBV3-1
size: NA
J: TRBJ1-2
D: TRBD1
DNA: TGTGCCAGCAGTCCGACGCCGGGACAGGGGGCGATGGGCTATGGCTACACCTTC
CDR3: CASSPTPGQGAMGYGYTF

V: TRBV27
size: NA
J: TRBJ1-6
D: TRBD1
DNA: TGTGCCAGCAGTCTTCGACAGGGGAGAATAGTTCCTAATTCACCCCTCCACTTT
CDR3: CASSLRQGRIVPNSPLHF

V: TRBV12-3/TRBV12-4
size: few
J: TRBJ2-5
D: TRBD2
DNA: TGTGCCAGCAGGTTACCGGGACTAACTACGGCCCAGTACTTC
CDR3: CASRLPGLTTAQYF

V: TRBV5-1
size: many
J: TRBJ2-5
D: NA
DNA: TGCGCCAGCAGCTTGAATCTCCGGACAGCCCATCAGACCCAGTACTTC
CDR3: CASSLNLRTAHQTQYF

V: TRBV11-2
size: NA
J: TRBJ2-1
D: NA
DNA: TGTGCCAGCAGCTTCGGTTCGTTGGGGCGCAATGAGCAGTTCTTC
CDR3: CASSFGSLGRNEQFF

V: TRBV12-3/TRBV12-4
size: hyperexpanded
J: TRBJ2-7
D: NA
DNA: TGTGCCAGCAGTTTTTGGACACCCTACGAGCAGTACTTC
CDR3: CASSFWTPYEQYF

V: TRBV6-1
size: NA
J: TRBJ2-6
D: NA
DNA: TGTGCCAGCAGTGAACTAGCTGGGGCCAACGTCCTGACTTTC
CDR3: CASSELAGANVLTF

V: TRBV2
size: NA
J: TRBJ2-7
D: TRBD2
DNA: TGTGCCAGCAGTGGGGCGGGGGAAACCTACGAGCAGTACTTC
CDR3: CASSGAGETYEQYF

V: TRBV14
size: NA
J: TRBJ2-6
D: TRBD1
DNA: TGTGCCAGCAGCGAAAACGTGATCGGACAGGGTTTATCCGGGGCCAACGTCCTGACTTTC
CDR3: CASSENVIGQGLSGANVLTF

V: TRBV10-3
size: NA
J: TRBJ2-3
D: NA
DNA: TGTGCCATCAGCGGACCCGACACAGATACGCAGTATTTT
CDR3: CAISGPDTDTQYF

V: TRBV7-3
size: many
J: TRBJ2-2
D: TRBD2
DNA: TGTGCCAGCAGTATGGGACTACCCGCGACCGGGGAGCTGTTTTTT
CDR3: CASSMGLPATGELFF

V: TRBV5-1
size: NA
J: TRBJ1-6
D: NA
DNA: TGCGCCAGCCGGGGCGGCAATTCACCCCTCCACTTT
CDR3: CASRGGNSPLHF

V: TRBV20-1
size: few
J: TRBJ2-3
D: TRBD2
DNA: TGCAGTGCCGCTACTAGCGGACCTTTCACAGATACGCAGTATTTT
CDR3: CSAATSGPFTDTQYF

V: TRBV12-3/TRBV12-4
size: NA
J: TRBJ2-1
D: TRBD2
DNA: TGTGCCAGCAGTTTAGGAGCGGGGGTTAACAATGAGCAGTTCTTC
CDR3: CASSLGAGVNNEQFF

V: TRBV4-1
size: NA
J: TRBJ2-7
D: NA
DNA: TGCGCCAGCAGCCAAAACTCCTACGAGCAGTACTTC
CDR3: CASSQNSYEQYF

V: TRBV6-5
size: NA
J: TRBJ2-3
D: NA
DNA: TGTGCCAGCAGACGGGGTCGCACAGATACGCAGTATTTT
CDR3: CASRRGRTDTQYF

V: TRBV6-5
size: few
J: TRBJ1-1
D: NA
DNA: TGTGCCAGTAGGGACGGACTCACTGAAGCTTTCTTT
CDR3: CASRDGLTEAFF

V: TRBV12-3/TRBV12-4
size: NA
J: TRBJ2-5
D: NA
DNA: TGTGCCAGCAGCCCGCCGTGGGAGACCCAGTACTTC
CDR3: CASSPPWETQYF

V: TRBV12-3/TRBV12-4
size: few
J: TRBJ1-4
D: NA
DNA: TGTGCCAGCAGTAACAGGGAAGGAGGGGATAATGAAAAACTGTTTTTT
CDR3: CASSNREGGDNEKLFF

V: TRBV20-1
size: few
J: TRBJ2-1
D: TRBD2
DNA: TGCAGTGCTAGCAGACTAGCCTCCTACAATGAGCAGTTCTTC
CDR3: CSASRLASYNEQFF

V: TRBV12-3/TRBV12-4
size: NA
J: TRBJ2-7
D: TRBD1
DNA: TGTGCCAGCAGTTTATCGGACAGGGTGAGCTCCTACGAGCAGTACTTC
CDR3: CASSLSDRVSSYEQYF

V: TRBV7-9
size: NA
J: TRBJ2-3
D: NA
DNA: TGTGCCAGCAGCCCTAGCGATCTTTCGGACAGAAGCACAGATACGCAGTATTTT
CDR3: CASSPSDLSDRSTDTQYF

V: TRBV29-1
size: NA
J: TRBJ2-3
D: NA
DNA: TGCAGCGTTGAGGGGGGGCGAGGGGTCACAGATACGCAGTATTTT
CDR3: CSVEGGRGVTDTQYF

V: TRBV11-2
size: few
J: TRBJ2-1
D: NA
DNA: TGTGCCAGCAGTACCGGGCTCAAAGGGCTCTTC
CDR3: CASSTGLKGLF

V: TRBV9
size: NA
J: TRBJ2-3
D: NA
DNA: TGTGCCAGCAGCGTAGCACTAGGGGGTCCAGATACGCAGTATTTT
CDR3: CASSVALGGPDTQYF

V: TRBV29-1
size: few
J: TRBJ2-3
D: TRBD1
DNA: TGCAGCGTTGAAGATATCCAGGGGGCTGATACGCAGTATTTT
CDR3: CSVEDIQGADTQYF

V: TRBV12-3/TRBV12-4
size: NA
J: TRBJ1-1
D: NA
DNA: TGTGCCAGCAGAGGGAAGGGGATGGGGACTGAAGCTTTCTTT
CDR3: CASRGKGMGTEAFF

V: TRBV15
size: NA
J: TRBJ2-3
D: NA
DNA: TGTGCCACCAGCAGAGGCCAGAGCACAGATACGCAGTATTTT
CDR3: CATSRGQSTDTQYF

V: TRBV12-3/TRBV12-4
size: NA
J: TRBJ1-5
D: NA
DNA: TGTGCCAGCACCCGCGGGGGGCTTAGCAATCAGCCCCAGCATTTT
CDR3: CASTRGGLSNQPQHF

V: TRBV6-6
size: NA
J: TRBJ1-1
D: NA
DNA: TGTGCCAGCAGTTACTCGCTGGGCACTGAAGCTTTCTTT
CDR3: CASSYSLGTEAFF

V: TRBV3-1
size: few
J: TRBJ2-1
D: NA
DNA: TGTGCCAGCAGCCTCTTCACCTACAATGAGCAGTTCTTC
CDR3: CASSLFTYNEQFF

V: TRBV15
size: few
J: TRBJ1-2
D: TRBD1
DNA: TGTGCCACCCCATGGGGACAGGGGATGAGAAAGAGGATCTACACCTTC
CDR3: CATPWGQGMRKRIYTF

V: TRBV29-1
size: NA
J: TRBJ2-1
D: NA
DNA: TGCAGCGTTGCCGATGAGCAGTTCTTC
CDR3: CSVADEQFF

V: TRBV14
size: NA
J: TRBJ1-1
D: TRBD1
DNA: TGTGCCAGCAGCCAACAGGGGGCATTGGGAACTGAAGCTTTCTTT
CDR3: CASSQQGALGTEAFF

V: TRBV4-3
size: NA
J: TRBJ1-5
D: NA
DNA: TGCGCCAGCAGCCAAATGGGGGATAGCAATCAGCCCCAGCATTTT
CDR3: CASSQMGDSNQPQHF

V: TRBV7-6
size: many
J: TRBJ2-1
D: NA
DNA: TGTGCCAGCAGCTTAGCCCCTACCTCGGGCAATGAGCAGTTCTTC
CDR3: CASSLAPTSGNEQFF

V: TRBV7-9
size: NA
J: TRBJ2-7
D: TRBD2
DNA: TGTGCCAGCCGCCTGGGAGGGGCCGAAGAGCAGTACTTC
CDR3: CASRLGGAEEQYF

V: TRBV6-2/TRBV6-3
size: NA
J: TRBJ2-5
D: NA
DNA: TGTGCCAGCAGTTTTGATGAGGCGGGGGCCCTGGAGACCCAGTACTTC
CDR3: CASSFDEAGALETQYF

V: TRBV7-9
size: NA
J: TRBJ2-3
D: NA
DNA: TGTGCCAGCAGCCCCGCGGAAGGGTTAGACACAGATACGCAGTATTTT
CDR3: CASSPAEGLDTDTQYF

V: TRBV12-3/TRBV12-4
size: NA
J: TRBJ1-1
D: TRBD1
DNA: TGTGCCAGCAGTTTCGGACAGGAGGCTTTCTTT
CDR3: CASSFGQEAFF

V: TRBV11-2
size: NA
J: TRBJ2-3
D: TRBD2
DNA: TGTGCCAGCAGCCCCTATCCTAGCGGGGGGGCCTTATATACGCAGTATTTT
CDR3: CASSPYPSGGALYTQYF

V: TRBV7-6
size: NA
J: TRBJ2-7
D: TRBD1
DNA: TGTGCCAGCAGCACAGGGACAGTCGAGCAGTACTTC
CDR3: CASSTGTVEQYF

V: TRBV29-1
size: NA
J: TRBJ2-7
D: TRBD1
DNA: TGCAGCGTTGAACACGGACAGGGGTACGAGCAGTACTTC
CDR3: CSVEHGQGYEQYF